These T cell receptor beta chains were read from a single sample in a study of T cell responses to AZD1222 COVID-19 vaccine. TCRdb's table, derived via immunoSEQ multiplex PCR, lists solely in-frame clones and lacks some. The sample lists 85,000 to 100,000 clones, under 90% occurring once. The sequencing used peripheral blood, collected on day 0 of AZD1222 vaccination. These receptors all come from an adult in good health. The CDR3 runs from the conserved cysteine through the conserved F or W. A D gene is named only where the DNA matches it firmly. The size of a clone is reported for some rows only, either as once, few or many, or as a class for expanded clones.

size,V,J,D,CDR3,DNA
NA,TRBV5-1,TRBJ1-4,TRBD1,CASSLGQGATNEKLFF,TGCGCCAGCAGCCTGGGACAGGGAGCAACTAATGAAAAACTGTTTTTT
NA,TRBV5-1,TRBJ2-2,TRBD1,CASRPTGAGELFF,TGCGCCAGCAGGCCTACAGGGGCCGGGGAGCTGTTTTTT
NA,TRBV9,TRBJ1-5,NA,CASSVGGLSNQPQHF,TGTGCCAGCAGCGTAGGTGGCTTGAGCAATCAGCCCCAGCATTTT
once,TRBV19,TRBJ1-1,NA,CASSRVPRETEAFF,TGTGCCAGTAGTAGGGTCCCCAGGGAGACTGAAGCTTTCTTT
few,TRBV19,TRBJ1-1,NA,CASSQQINTEAFF,TGTGCCAGTAGCCAACAAATTAACACTGAAGCTTTCTTT
NA,TRBV30,TRBJ2-1,TRBD1,CAWDRLSYNEQFF,TGTGCATGGGACAGGCTCTCCTACAATGAGCAGTTCTTC
NA,TRBV5-4,TRBJ2-3,TRBD2,CASSIRTSGATDTQYF,TGTGCCAGCAGCATACGGACTAGCGGGGCTACAGATACGCAGTATTTT
NA,TRBV6-7,TRBJ1-4,NA,CASTSPGRRSSGNEKLFF,TGTGCCAGCACCTCACCGGGACGCCGAAGTTCAGGTAATGAAAAACTGTTTTTT
NA,TRBV25-1,TRBJ1-2,NA,CASSVRGGYTF,TGTGCCAGCAGTGTCCGGGGGGGCTACACCTTC
NA,TRBV7-2,TRBJ2-2,TRBD2,CASSQGLAAGELFF,TGTGCCAGCAGCCAAGGACTAGCCGCCGGGGAGCTGTTTTTT
NA,TRBV18,TRBJ2-7,NA,CASSPHQYEQYF,TGTGCCAGCTCACCTCACCAGTACGAGCAGTACTTC
NA,TRBV5-4,TRBJ1-1,NA,CASSLDRWGTEAFF,TGTGCCAGCAGCTTGGACAGGTGGGGGACTGAAGCTTTCTTT
NA,TRBV7-9,TRBJ2-3,NA,CASSLGSGAVSTDTQYF,TGTGCCAGCAGCTTAGGCTCAGGGGCTGTGAGCACAGATACGCAGTATTTT
NA,TRBV2,TRBJ1-1,TRBD1,CASSYSGQTNTEAFF,TGTGCCAGCAGTTATTCGGGACAGACTAACACTGAAGCTTTCTTT
NA,TRBV3-1/TRBV3-2,TRBJ2-7,NA,CASSLGTPTYEQYF,TGTGCCAGCAGCCTCGGGACACCAACCTACGAGCAGTACTTC
few,TRBV11-2,TRBJ1-1,NA,CASSHPAGLLGRGTEAFF,TGTGCCAGCAGCCACCCCGCGGGACTTCTTGGGCGGGGCACTGAAGCTTTCTTT
NA,TRBV29-1,TRBJ2-7,NA,CSVEGGGGEQYF,TGCAGCGTTGAAGGCGGCGGCGGGGAGCAGTACTTC
NA,TRBV7-8,TRBJ2-1,TRBD2,CASSLSGASYNEQFF,TGTGCCAGCAGCCTCAGCGGGGCCTCCTACAATGAGCAGTTCTTC
NA,TRBV3-1/TRBV3-2,TRBJ1-1,NA,CASSQGDTEAFF,TGTGCCAGCAGCCAGGGCGATACTGAAGCTTTCTTT
few,TRBV3-1/TRBV3-2,TRBJ1-3,NA,CASSQVTFSGNTIYF,TGTGCCAGCAGCCAAGTAACGTTCTCTGGAAACACCATATATTTT
NA,TRBV11-2,TRBJ2-5,NA,CASSLDRQETQYF,TGTGCCAGCAGCTTAGATAGACAAGAGACCCAGTACTTC
once,TRBV2,TRBJ1-2,TRBD1,CASSRTGHYGYTF,TGTGCCAGCAGTAGGACAGGGCACTATGGCTACACCTTC
few,TRBV25-1,TRBJ2-7,NA,CASSDDRSRDEQYF,TGTGCCAGCAGTGACGACAGGAGCCGGGACGAGCAGTACTTC
NA,TRBV7-9,TRBJ1-1,TRBD1,CASSLDGRGINTEAFF,TGTGCCAGCAGCTTAGACGGCAGGGGGATCAACACTGAAGCTTTCTTT
NA,TRBV5-1,TRBJ2-7,TRBD2,CASSLAATSGSYEQYF,TGCGCCAGCAGCTTGGCCGCCACTAGCGGGAGCTACGAGCAGTACTTC
NA,TRBV5-4,TRBJ1-2,TRBD1,CASSLGGTGVTFGYTF,TGTGCCAGCAGCTTGGGGGGGACAGGGGTAACCTTTGGCTACACCTTC
NA,TRBV16,TRBJ2-1,NA,CASSSYVRTKGNEQFF,TGTGCCAGCAGCTCCTATGTCAGGACTAAAGGCAATGAGCAGTTCTTC
NA,TRBV24-1,TRBJ2-3,TRBD1,CATSDSRQGVTDTQYF,TGTGCCACCAGTGATTCCCGACAGGGAGTCACAGATACGCAGTATTTT
NA,TRBV6-6,TRBJ1-2,NA,CASRRDREFNYGYTF,TGTGCCAGCAGACGGGACCGAGAGTTTAACTATGGCTACACCTTC
NA,TRBV24-1,TRBJ2-2,NA,CATSDRGTNTGELFF,TGTGCCACCAGTGACAGGGGGACTAACACCGGGGAGCTGTTTTTT
NA,TRBV4-1,TRBJ2-3,TRBD2,CASSQVPGGHFTDTQYF,TGCGCCAGCAGCCAAGTGCCGGGGGGGCACTTCACAGATACGCAGTATTTT
NA,TRBV5-6,TRBJ2-1,TRBD2,CASSSTTSGIRSYNEQFF,TGTGCCAGCAGCTCCACGACTAGCGGGATCCGCTCCTACAATGAGCAGTTCTTC
NA,TRBV6-6,TRBJ1-1,TRBD1,CASSYSQGAMNTEAFF,TGTGCCAGCAGTTACTCGCAGGGGGCCATGAACACTGAAGCTTTCTTT
once,TRBV20-1,TRBJ1-2,NA,CSASREGTKTNGYTF,TGCAGTGCTAGTCGAGAAGGGACAAAGACAAATGGCTACACCTTC
NA,TRBV4-2,TRBJ2-1,TRBD2,CASSRPGLDAHEQFF,TGTGCCAGCAGCCGACCGGGACTAGACGCTCATGAGCAGTTCTTC
NA,TRBV5-1,TRBJ2-1,NA,CASSVLQSGEQFF,TGCGCCAGCAGCGTCCTACAGTCCGGGGAGCAGTTCTTC
once,TRBV28,TRBJ1-2,TRBD1,CASSSDRGYGYTF,TGTGCCAGCAGTTCAGACAGGGGATATGGCTACACCTTC
NA,TRBV6-1,TRBJ1-1,NA,CASSGAPTNTEAFF,TGTGCCAGCAGTGGAGCCCCGACGAACACTGAAGCTTTCTTT
NA,TRBV3-1/TRBV3-2,TRBJ2-5,TRBD2,CASSEGNLAGGSETQYF,TGTGCCAGCAGCGAAGGTAACCTAGCGGGAGGGTCAGAGACCCAGTACTTC
NA,TRBV2,TRBJ1-2,NA,CASSEMRYGYTF,TGTGCCAGCAGTGAAATGCGGTATGGCTACACCTTC
NA,TRBV21-1,TRBJ2-7,NA,CASSKGPSGVGGRDEQYF,TGTGCCAGCAGCAAAGGGCCATCCGGCGTGGGGGGCAGGGACGAGCAGTACTTC
NA,TRBV4-2,TRBJ1-2,NA,CASSLSDSSNYGYTF,TGTGCCAGCAGCCTATCTGACAGCTCTAACTATGGCTACACCTTC
NA,TRBV28,TRBJ2-1,NA,CASIRHTSYNEQFF,TGTGCCAGCATTCGTCACACGTCCTACAATGAGCAGTTCTTC
NA,TRBV5-6,TRBJ1-5,NA,CASQVRGEVRPQHF,TGTGCCAGTCAAGTTCGAGGGGAAGTTCGGCCCCAGCATTTT
NA,TRBV7-9,TRBJ2-3,TRBD2,CASSLLAGGFDTQYF,TGTGCCAGCAGCCTCCTAGCGGGGGGGTTTGATACGCAGTATTTT
NA,TRBV15,TRBJ1-6,NA,CATSSRVGYNSPLHF,TGTGCCACCAGCAGCAGGGTGGGGTATAATTCACCCCTCCACTTT
NA,TRBV27,TRBJ1-1,TRBD1,CASKHPGQGHTEAFF,TGTGCCAGCAAGCACCCGGGACAGGGGCACACTGAAGCTTTCTTT
once,TRBV12-3/TRBV12-4,TRBJ2-2,NA,CASSFADWELFF,TGTGCCAGCAGTTTTGCGGATTGGGAGCTGTTTTTT
NA,TRBV9,TRBJ1-2,TRBD1,CASSVGLGTGSLHYGYTF,TGTGCCAGCAGCGTAGGATTGGGGACAGGTTCACTCCACTATGGCTACACCTTC
few,TRBV7-2,TRBJ1-6,TRBD1,CASSFRQGDNSPLHF,TGTGCCAGCAGCTTTAGACAGGGTGATAACTCACCCCTCCACTTT
NA,TRBV5-1,TRBJ2-7,NA,CASSLDFGLREQYF,TGCGCCAGCAGCTTGGATTTTGGGTTGCGCGAGCAGTACTTC
once,TRBV7-8,TRBJ2-3,TRBD2,CASTRASGGAGAQYF,TGTGCCAGCACGAGAGCTAGCGGGGGGGCCGGGGCGCAGTATTTT
NA,TRBV5-5,TRBJ2-1,TRBD2,CASSLRGLAGGGNEQFF,TGTGCCAGCAGCTTGAGGGGACTAGCGGGAGGGGGTAATGAGCAGTTCTTC
NA,TRBV10-1,TRBJ2-3,NA,CASKSGDTQYF,TGCGCCAGCAAGTCTGGCGATACGCAGTATTTT
NA,TRBV20-1,TRBJ2-7,NA,CSARDPTGQYF,TGCAGTGCTAGAGATCCAACCGGGCAGTACTTC
NA,TRBV15,TRBJ1-4,TRBD1,CATSKNTGVANEKLFF,TGTGCCACCAGCAAAAATACAGGGGTTGCTAATGAAAAACTGTTTTTT
NA,TRBV19,TRBJ1-4,NA,CASSISANNEKLFF,TGTGCCAGTAGTATATCGGCCAACAATGAAAAACTGTTTTTT
once,TRBV2,TRBJ1-2,NA,CASSRGGGSVYGYTF,TGTGCCAGCAGCCGAGGGGGGGGCTCGGTGTATGGCTACACCTTC